This T cell receptor beta chain was recovered during a study of T cell responses to AZD1222 COVID-19 vaccine. Study results and limitations: It was only after the peak T cell response that any repertoires were sampled. The study found Spike-specific TCR breadth and depth rose after two AZD1222 doses. The donor group comprised mostly white British people and more females; the analysis possibly underestimated clonal diversity.

Details on this clone: Its antigen is unknown.

Generated by immunoSEQ multiplex PCR, the TCRdb table keeps only in-frame clones and is missing some. The sample shows 100,000 or so clones, about 86% of them seen only once. Trimming removed 1 base from V and 4 bases from J; junction bases left unmatched: 2. This CDR3 is built from 16 residues. Germline CDR1 reads SGHVS; CDR2 reads FQNEAQ. Sequenced material: peripheral blood, taken on day 0 of AZD1222 vaccination. The V and J genes are TRBV7-8 and TRBJ2-2, with 11 bases fitting TRBD1. The clonotype originates from an adult in good health. The CDR3 DNA is TGTGCCAGCAGCTTAGGGACAGGGGGCATCACCGGGGAGCTGTTTTTT. Its translation is CASSLGTGGITGELFF.